This TCR beta chain was sequenced for a study of vaccination and CD4 T cells after COVID-19. Study observations and caveats: Among reactive clones from convalescent patients, a median 86.3% appeared only post-vaccination.

Specified treatment: approximately 9-day PBMC culture with coronavirus spike peptide pools or control peptides (ViraFEST assay). The ViraFEST method relied on peptide pools to expand antigen-specific T cells, followed by TCR sequencing. About this clonotype: What it recognizes is unknown.

Sequenced with the Oncomine TCR Beta short-read assay was DNA taken from cultured CD4+ T cells. TCRdb itself ran the PCR reads through MiXCR, one entry per CDR3 protein. This table holds approximately 13,000 distinct CDR3 sequences, 25% to 30% found once. This CDR3 has 15 residues. With 4 bases clipped from V and 2 bases from J, the junction kept 8 bases outside the gene matches. CDR1 DFQATT and CDR2 SNEGSKA come from the germline V gene (reference sequence). The receptor was isolated from a human donor who received a COVID-19 vaccine. The V call is TRBV20-1, the J call TRBJ2-7; TRBD1 agrees at 10 bases. The source material was CD4+ T cells from blood, cultured in vitro, sampled before SARS-CoV-2 vaccination. CDR3 nucleotide sequence: TGCAGTGCTATACGCCGGGACAGGGGTCCCTACGAGCAGTACTTC. Translation gives CSAIRRDRGPYEQYF.